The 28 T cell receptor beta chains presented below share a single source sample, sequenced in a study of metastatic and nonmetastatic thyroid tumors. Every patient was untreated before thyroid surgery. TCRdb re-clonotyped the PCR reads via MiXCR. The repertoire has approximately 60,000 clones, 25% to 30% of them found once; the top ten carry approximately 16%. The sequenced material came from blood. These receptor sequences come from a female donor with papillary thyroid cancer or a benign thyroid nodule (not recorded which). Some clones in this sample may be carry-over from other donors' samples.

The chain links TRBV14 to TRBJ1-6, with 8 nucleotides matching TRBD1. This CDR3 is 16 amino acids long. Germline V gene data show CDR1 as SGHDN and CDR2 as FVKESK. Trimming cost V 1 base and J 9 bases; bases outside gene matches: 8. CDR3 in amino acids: CASSQGLPGGVSPLHF. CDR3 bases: TGTGCCAGCAGCCAAGGACTCCCAGGGGGCGTTTCACCCCTCCACTTT.

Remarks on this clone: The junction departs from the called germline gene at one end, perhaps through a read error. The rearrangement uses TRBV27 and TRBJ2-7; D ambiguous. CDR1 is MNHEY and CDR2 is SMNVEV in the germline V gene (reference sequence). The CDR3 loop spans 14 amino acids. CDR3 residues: CASSPSDPSNEQYF. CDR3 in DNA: TGTGCCAGCAGTCCAAGCGATCCCTCCAACGAGCAGTACTTC.

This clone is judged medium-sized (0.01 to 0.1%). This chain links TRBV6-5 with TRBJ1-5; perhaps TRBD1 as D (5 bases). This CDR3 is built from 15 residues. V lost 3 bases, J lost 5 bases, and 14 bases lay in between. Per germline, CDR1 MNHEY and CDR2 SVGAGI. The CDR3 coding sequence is TGTGCCAGCAGTTATGAGCGGGGCAGCGATCAGCCCCAGCATTTT. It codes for CASSYERGSDQPQHF.

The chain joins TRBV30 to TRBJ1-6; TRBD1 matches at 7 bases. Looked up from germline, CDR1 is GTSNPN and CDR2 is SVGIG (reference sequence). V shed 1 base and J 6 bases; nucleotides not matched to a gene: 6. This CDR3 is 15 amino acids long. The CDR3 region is CAWSARTGANSPLHF. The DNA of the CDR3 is TGTGCCTGGAGTGCCAGGACAGGTGCTAATTCACCCCTCCACTTT.

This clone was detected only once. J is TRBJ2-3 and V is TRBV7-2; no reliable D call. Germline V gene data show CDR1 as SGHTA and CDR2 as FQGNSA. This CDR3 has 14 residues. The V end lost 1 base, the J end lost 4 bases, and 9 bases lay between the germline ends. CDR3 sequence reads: CASSLGVLSDTQYF. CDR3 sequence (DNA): TGTGCCAGCAGCTTAGGGGTCCTCTCAGATACGCAGTATTTT.

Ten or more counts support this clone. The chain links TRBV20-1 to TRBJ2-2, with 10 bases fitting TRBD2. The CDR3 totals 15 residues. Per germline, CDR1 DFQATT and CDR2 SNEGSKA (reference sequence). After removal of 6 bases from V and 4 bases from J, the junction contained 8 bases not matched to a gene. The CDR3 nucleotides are TGCAGTGCAACGGGGACTAGCGCGGCCACCGGGGAGCTGTTTTTT. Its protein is CSATGTSAATGELFF.

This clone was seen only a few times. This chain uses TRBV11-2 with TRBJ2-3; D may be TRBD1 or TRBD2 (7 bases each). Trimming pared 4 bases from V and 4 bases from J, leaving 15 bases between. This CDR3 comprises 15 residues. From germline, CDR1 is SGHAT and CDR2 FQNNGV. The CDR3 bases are TGTGCCAGCAGCTCAGGGGGAGGGCCGGCAGATACGCAGTATTTT. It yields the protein CASSSGGGPADTQYF.

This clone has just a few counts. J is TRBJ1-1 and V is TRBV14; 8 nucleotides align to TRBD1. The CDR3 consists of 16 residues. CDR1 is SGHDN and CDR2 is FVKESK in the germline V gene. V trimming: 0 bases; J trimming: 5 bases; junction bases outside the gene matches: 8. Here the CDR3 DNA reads TGTGCCAGCAGCCAAGATCGCTTGACAGGGGTAACTGAAGCTTTCTTT. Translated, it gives CASSQDRLTGVTEAFF.

The CDR3 here is CASSSTRGGLGSGNTIYF. CDR3 DNA sequence: TGTGCCAGCAGTTCCACTCGAGGGGGTCTAGGGTCTGGAAACACCATATATTTT. The V gene is TRBV6-5, the J gene TRBJ1-3; weak D call: TRBD1 (6 bases). This CDR3 has 18 amino acids. CDR1 and CDR2 (germline): MNHEY, SVGAGI. V was cut by 4 bases and J by 1 base, with 20 bases left in between.

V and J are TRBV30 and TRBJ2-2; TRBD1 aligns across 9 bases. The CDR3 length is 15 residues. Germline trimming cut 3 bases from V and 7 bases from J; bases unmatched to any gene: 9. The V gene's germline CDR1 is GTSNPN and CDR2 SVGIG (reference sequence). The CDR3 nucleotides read TGTGCCTGGAGCTTAGCACAGGGGGCGCGCGGGGAGCTGTTTTTT. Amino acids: CAWSLAQGARGELFF.

The CDR3 DNA is TGTGCCAGCAGCGTATCCACCGGGAGGATGGACGGGGAGCTGTTTTTT. It codes for CASSVSTGRMDGELFF. The chain combines TRBV9 with TRBJ2-2; 7 bases line up with TRBD2. J gave up 7 bases and V 1 base, and 10 bases lay outside the gene matches. Germline CDR1 reads SGDLS; CDR2 reads YYNGEE. The CDR3 has 16 amino acids.

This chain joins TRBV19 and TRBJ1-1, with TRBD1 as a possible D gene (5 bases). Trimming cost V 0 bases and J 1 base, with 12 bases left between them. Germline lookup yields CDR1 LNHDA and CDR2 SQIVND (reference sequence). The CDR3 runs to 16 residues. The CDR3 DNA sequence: TGTGCCAGTAGTATAGACGTCCAGGGATGGAACACTGAAGCTTTCTTT. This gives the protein CASSIDVQGWNTEAFF.

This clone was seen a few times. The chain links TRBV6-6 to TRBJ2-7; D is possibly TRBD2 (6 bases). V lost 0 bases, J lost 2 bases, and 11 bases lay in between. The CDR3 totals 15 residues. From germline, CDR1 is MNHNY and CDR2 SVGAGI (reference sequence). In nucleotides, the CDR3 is TGTGCCAGCAGTTACTCGCAGGGACTTCCCTACGAGCAGTACTTC. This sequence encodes CASSYSQGLPYEQYF.

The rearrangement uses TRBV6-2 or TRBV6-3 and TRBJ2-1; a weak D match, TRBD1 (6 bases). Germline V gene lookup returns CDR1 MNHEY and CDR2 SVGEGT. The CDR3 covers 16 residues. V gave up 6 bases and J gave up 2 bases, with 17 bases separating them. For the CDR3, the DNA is TGTGCCAGCAGAGCAATTCAGGGGTTCACCTACAATGAGCAGTTCTTC. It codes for CASRAIQGFTYNEQFF.

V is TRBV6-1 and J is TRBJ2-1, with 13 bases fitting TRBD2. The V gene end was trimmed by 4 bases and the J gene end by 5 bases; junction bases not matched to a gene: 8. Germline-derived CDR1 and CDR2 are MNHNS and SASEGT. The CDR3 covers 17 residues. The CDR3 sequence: CASSARLLAGGDNEQFF. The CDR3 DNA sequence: TGTGCCAGCAGTGCCCGCTTACTAGCGGGAGGGGACAATGAGCAGTTCTTC.

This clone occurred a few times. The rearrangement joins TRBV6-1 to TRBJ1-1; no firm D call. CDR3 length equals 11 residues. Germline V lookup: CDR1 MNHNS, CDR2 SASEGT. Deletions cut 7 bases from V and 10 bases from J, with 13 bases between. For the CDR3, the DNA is TGTGCCAGCATATTTTCCATTAGAGCTTTCTTT. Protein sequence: CASIFSIRAFF.

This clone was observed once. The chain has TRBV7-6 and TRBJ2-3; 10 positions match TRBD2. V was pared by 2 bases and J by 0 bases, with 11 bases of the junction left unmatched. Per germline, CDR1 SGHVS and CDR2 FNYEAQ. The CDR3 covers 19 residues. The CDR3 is CASSLIGLAESTSTDTQYF. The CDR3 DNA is TGTGCCAGCAGCTTAATAGGACTAGCGGAGAGTACCAGCACAGATACGCAGTATTTT.

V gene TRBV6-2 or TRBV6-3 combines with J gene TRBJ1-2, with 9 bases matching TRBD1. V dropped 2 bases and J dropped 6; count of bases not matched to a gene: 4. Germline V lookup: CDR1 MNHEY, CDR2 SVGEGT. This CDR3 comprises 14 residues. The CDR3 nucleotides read TGTGCCAGCAGTTACCGGACAGGGGTGGATGGCTACACCTTC. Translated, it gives CASSYRTGVDGYTF.

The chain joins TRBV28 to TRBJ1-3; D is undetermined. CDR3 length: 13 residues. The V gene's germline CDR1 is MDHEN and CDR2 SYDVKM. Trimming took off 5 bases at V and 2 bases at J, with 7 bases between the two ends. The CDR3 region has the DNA TGTGCCAGCAGTCCCGGGGCTGGAAACACCATATATTTT. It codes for CASSPGAGNTIYF. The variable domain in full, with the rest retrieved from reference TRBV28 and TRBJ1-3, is DVKVTQSSRYLVKRTGEKVFLECVQDMDHENMFWYRQDPGLGLRLIYFSYDVKMKEKGDIPEGYSVSREKKERFSLILESASTNQTSMYLCASSPGAGNTIYFGEGSWLTVV.

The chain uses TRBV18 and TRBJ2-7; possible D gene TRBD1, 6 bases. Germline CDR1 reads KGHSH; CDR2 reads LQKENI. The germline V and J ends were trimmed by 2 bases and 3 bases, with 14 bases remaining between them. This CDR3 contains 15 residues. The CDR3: CASSPMAGADYEQYF. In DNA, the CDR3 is TGTGCCAGCTCACCAATGGCAGGGGCCGACTACGAGCAGTACTTC.

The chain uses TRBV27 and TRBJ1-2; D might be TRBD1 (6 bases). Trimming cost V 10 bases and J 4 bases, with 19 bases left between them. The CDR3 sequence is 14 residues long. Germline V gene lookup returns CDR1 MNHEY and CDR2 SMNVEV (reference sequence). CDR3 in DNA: TGTGCCACCTACTCCATGCAGGGGACCTATGGCTACACCTTC. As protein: CATYSMQGTYGYTF.

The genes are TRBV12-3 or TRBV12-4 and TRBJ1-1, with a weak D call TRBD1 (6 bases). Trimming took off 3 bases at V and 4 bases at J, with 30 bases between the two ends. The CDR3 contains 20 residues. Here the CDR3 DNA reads TGTGCCAGCAGTTTCCCCGTAAATAGGCGACAAGGGGGGGCCGGCACTGAAGCTTTCTTT. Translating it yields CASSFPVNRRQGGAGTEAFF.

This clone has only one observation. In nucleotides, the CDR3 is TGCAGTGCTATTAAAACCCTGGACAGGGTAACTGGAAACACCATATATTTT. It is translated as CSAIKTLDRVTGNTIYF. V usage is TRBV20-1 and J usage is TRBJ1-3, with TRBD1 matching over 8 bases. CDR1 is DFQATT, CDR2 SNEGSKA, per germline (reference sequence). This CDR3 has 17 amino acids. Germline trimming cut 4 bases from V and 2 bases from J; bases unmatched to any gene: 13.

The CDR3: CSASSTGASSSTEAFF. DNA of the CDR3: TGCAGTGCCAGTTCGACAGGGGCTTCCTCGAGCACTGAAGCTTTCTTT. The rearrangement links TRBV20-1 to TRBJ1-1; TRBD1 matches 8 bases. The V and J ends lost 6 bases and 4 bases, in that order; junction bases with no gene match: 16. This CDR3 is built from 16 residues. Germline CDR1 DFQATT, CDR2 SNEGSKA (reference sequence).

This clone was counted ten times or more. In DNA form, the CDR3 reads TGTGCCAGCAGTGAGACTAGCGGGCGGAAGACCCAGTACTTC. Its protein is CASSETSGRKTQYF. The rearrangement uses TRBV2 and TRBJ2-5; 10 nucleotides agree with TRBD2. From germline, CDR1 is SNHLY and CDR2 FYNNEI. V was pared by 3 bases and J by 6 bases, with 4 bases of the junction left unmatched. The CDR3 contains 14 residues.

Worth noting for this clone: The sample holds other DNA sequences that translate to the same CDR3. The CDR3 reads CASSLASSGNTIYF. The CDR3 DNA follows: TGCGCCAGCAGCTTGGCCAGTTCTGGAAACACCATATATTTT. The chain recombines TRBV5-1 with TRBJ1-3; D is undetermined. V lost 0 bases, J lost 1 base, and 5 bases lay in between. The CDR3 consists of 14 residues. The germline gives CDR1 SGHRS, CDR2 YFSETQ.

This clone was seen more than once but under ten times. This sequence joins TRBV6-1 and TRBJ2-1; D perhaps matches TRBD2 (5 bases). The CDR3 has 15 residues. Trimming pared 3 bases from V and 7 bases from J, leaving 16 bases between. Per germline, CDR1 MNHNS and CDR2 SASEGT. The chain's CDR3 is CASSDGDGVPNEQFF. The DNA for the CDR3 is TGTGCCAGCAGTGATGGTGACGGGGTGCCGAATGAGCAGTTCTTC.

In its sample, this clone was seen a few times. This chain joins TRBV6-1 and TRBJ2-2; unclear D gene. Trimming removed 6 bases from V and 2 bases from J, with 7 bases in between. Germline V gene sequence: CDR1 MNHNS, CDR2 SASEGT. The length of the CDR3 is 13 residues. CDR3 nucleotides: TGTGCCAGCAGCTCGGACAACACCGGGGAGCTGTTTTTT. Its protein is CASSSDNTGELFF.